These 12 T cell receptor beta chains came from one sample sequenced in a study of Ad26.COV2.S vaccination and SARS-CoV-2 variants. Sample treatment: some 20 received Ad26.COV2.S at low or high dose, single or two shots; several received placebo; per-sample allocation not given. At day 63 after the first vaccine or placebo injection, samples were drawn. Clones were sequenced by immunoSEQ multiplex PCR, and TCRdb holds only the in-frame ones, with some missing. This sample has about 440,000 clones, with about 92% found just once. The starting material was peripheral blood, obtained in a trial of Ad26.COV2.S vaccine versus placebo. These receptors originate from a person between 18 and 65 years old who received the Ad26.COV2.S COVID-19 vaccine or a placebo.

The chain combines TRBV18 with TRBJ2-2, with D unclear. Trimming took 3 bases from V and 0 from J, leaving 5 bases between them. CDR3 length: 14 amino acids. Germline V lookup: CDR1 KGHSH, CDR2 LQKENI. The CDR3 sequence: CASSPDTNTGELFF. CDR3 DNA sequence: TGTGCCAGCTCACCCGACACGAACACCGGGGAGCTGTTTTTT.

This chain uses TRBV27 with TRBJ1-2; 12 nucleotides align to TRBD1. The CDR3 has 13 amino acids. The germline V gene encodes CDR1 MNHEY and CDR2 SMNVEV (reference sequence). V lost 3 bases to trimming and J lost 8 bases; unmatched junction nucleotides: 1. DNA of the CDR3: TGTGCCAGCAGTTTGGGGACAGGGGGCGGCTACACCTTC. Translating it yields CASSLGTGGGYTF.

This chain connects TRBV19 to TRBJ2-1, with TRBD1 identical over 9 bases. The CDR3 runs 15 residues. V was pared by 10 bases and J by 7 bases, with 14 bases of the junction left unmatched. Per the germline V gene, CDR1 is LNHDA and CDR2 is SQIVND (reference sequence). CDR3 DNA: TGTGCCACTAAATGGGGGGGGACAGGGCGGAATGAGCAGTTCTTC. This translates into CATKWGGTGRNEQFF.

V is TRBV11-1 and J is TRBJ1-1; weak D call: TRBD1 (5 bases). The CDR3 runs to 15 residues. Germline CDR1 reads SGHAT; CDR2 reads FQDESV (reference sequence). V was cut by 4 bases and J by 4 bases, with 16 bases left in between. CDR3 nucleotides: TGTGCCAGCAGCTCACCCACAGGTTCTGGCACTGAAGCTTTCTTT. Translation: CASSSPTGSGTEAFF.

The genes are TRBV18 and TRBJ2-3; D may correspond to TRBD1 or TRBD2 (5 bases each). The CDR3 contains 14 residues. V shed 3 bases and J shed 2 bases, with 9 bases lying between them. Germline V CDR1 and CDR2: KGHSH, LQKENI. For the CDR3, the DNA is TGTGCCAGCTCACCCGGGACCGTCACAGATACGCAGTATTTT. Protein: CASSPGTVTDTQYF.

A word on this clone: A junction boundary mismatches the germline segment, possibly from a read error. This rearrangement joins TRBV15 to TRBJ2-7, with 7 bases matching TRBD1. Germline CDR1 reads LNHNV; CDR2 reads YYDKDF (reference sequence). This CDR3 contains 13 residues. DNA of the CDR3: TGTGCCACCAGCAGAGAGGTCTTAGGGGGCCAGGACTTC. Protein product: CATSREVLGGQDF.

The chain combines TRBV19 with TRBJ2-2; D may be TRBD1 (7 bases). V was trimmed by 3 bases and J by 7 bases, leaving 18 bases between them. Germline loops: CDR1 LNHDA, CDR2 SQIVND (reference sequence). The CDR3 length is 16 residues. CDR3 nucleotides: TGTGCCAGTAGTATGCAACGACAGGGAGGTGGCGGGGAGCTGTTTTTT. Translation gives CASSMQRQGGGGELFF.

This clone was found once. The chain carries TRBV18 and TRBJ2-1; 7 bases fit TRBD1. Germline V lookup: CDR1 KGHSH, CDR2 LQKENI. The CDR3 sequence is 16 residues long. V lost 2 bases and J lost 1; bases outside the gene matches: 5. In DNA form, the CDR3 reads TGTGCCAGCTCACCAAGGACAGGTGAATCCTACAATGAGCAGTTCTTC. Encoded protein: CASSPRTGESYNEQFF.

This clone appeared once. V is TRBV27 and J is TRBJ2-7; D remains unclear. This CDR3 has 12 amino acids. CDR1 MNHEY and CDR2 SMNVEV come from the germline V gene (reference sequence). Trimming took 5 bases from V and 7 from J, leaving 12 bases between them. The CDR3 spells CASSPPLGEQYF. The DNA for the CDR3 is TGTGCCAGCAGTCCGCCCTTGGGAGAGCAGTACTTC.

The chain employs TRBV5-1 and TRBJ2-3, with 12 positions matching TRBD2. The germline CDR1 and CDR2 sequences are SGHRS and YFSETQ. The trim removed 4 bases at V and 2 bases at J, leaving 5 bases unmatched. This CDR3 is built from 16 residues. The CDR3 DNA follows: TGCGCCAGCAGCGGGGGGACTAGCGGGTACACAGATACGCAGTATTTT. Residues: CASSGGTSGYTDTQYF. The variable domain in full, with the rest retrieved from reference TRBV5-1 and TRBJ2-3, is KAGVTQTPRYLIKTRGQQVTLSCSPISGHRSVSWYQQTPGQGLQFLFEYFSETQRNKGNFPGRFSGRQFSNSRSEMNVSTLELGDSALYLCASSGGTSGYTDTQYFGPGTRLTVL.

The rearrangement uses TRBV6-1 and TRBJ2-7; weak D call: TRBD2 (6 bases). In germline, CDR1 is MNHNS, CDR2 SASEGT. Trimming took 1 base from V and 4 from J, leaving 14 bases between them. The CDR3 length is 15 residues. CDR3 nucleotides: TGTGCCAGCAGTGAAGGGGGAGGAGGATGGTACGAGCAGTACTTC. Its protein is CASSEGGGGWYEQYF.

The chain joins TRBV27 to TRBJ1-1; no firm D call. V was clipped by 2 bases and J by 1 base, with 8 bases between them. The CDR3 has 14 amino acids. CDR1 is MNHEY, CDR2 SMNVEV, per germline (reference sequence). CDR3 amino acids: CASSLVNSNTEAFF. CDR3 nucleotides: TGTGCCAGCAGTTTAGTTAACTCGAACACTGAAGCTTTCTTT.